The rows below give T cell receptor beta chains drawn from one sample of a study of CD8 T cells in ankylosing spondylitis. TCRdb reprocessed the 5' RACE reads with MiXCR, giving one entry per CDR3 protein. Of a few hundred thousand distinct CDR3 sequences in the sample, approximately 20% are singletons; the top ten hold about 15%. Sequencing was carried out using blood, either unsorted or a sorted T cell fraction (not recorded which). The receptors derive from a male donor with ankylosing spondylitis. CDR3s include the opening cysteine and the closing phenylalanine or tryptophan. The D gene is left open where the match is weak. Where a row states a size, it is once, few, many or the class of an expanded clone; other rows omit it.

D	size	V	J	CDR3	DNA
-	few	TRBV12-3/TRBV12-4	TRBJ1-6	CASRSDRASYNSPLHF	TGTGCCAGCAGATCAGACCGAGCCTCCTATAATTCACCCCTCCACTTT
TRBD1	once	TRBV6-1	TRBJ2-7	CASSRGQSSSYEQYF	TGTGCCAGCAGCCGGGGACAGAGTAGCTCCTACGAGCAGTACTTC
-	-	TRBV28	TRBJ2-5	CASSPAGIQETQYF	TGTGCCAGCAGCCCCGCAGGGATTCAAGAGACCCAGTACTTC
TRBD1	many	TRBV29-1	TRBJ2-4	CSSPTGFGNIQYF	TGCAGCTCCCCGACAGGGTTTGGAAACATTCAGTACTTC
-	-	TRBV11-3	TRBJ2-2	CASSLDFQNTGELFF	TGTGCCAGCAGCTTAGATTTTCAGAACACCGGGGAGCTGTTTTTT
TRBD2	once	TRBV30	TRBJ2-1	CAWTAGDSAHNEQFF	TGTGCCTGGACGGCGGGAGATTCTGCCCACAATGAGCAGTTCTTC
-	few	TRBV29-1	TRBJ1-2	CSVVVTLGLVTF	TGCAGCGTTGTTGTGACCCTCGGACTAGTTACCTTC
-	few	TRBV21-1	TRBJ2-7	CASSTPSTPGPEQYF	TGTGCCAGCAGCACTCCGTCAACGCCGGGTCCCGAGCAGTACTTC
-	few	TRBV7-9	TRBJ2-7	CASSLNPESYEQYF	TGTGCCAGCAGCTTAAATCCCGAATCCTACGAGCAGTACTTC
-	-	TRBV29-1	TRBJ2-1	CSGEGGRSSYNEQFF	TGCAGCGGCGAAGGAGGGCGGAGCTCCTACAATGAGCAGTTCTTC
-	-	TRBV6-2/TRBV6-3	TRBJ1-5	CASRNTGSAAEPQHF	TGTGCCAGCAGGAATACAGGGTCCGCGGCTGAGCCCCAGCATTTT
-	-	TRBV28	TRBJ2-5	CASSLEVLETQYF	TGTGCCAGCAGTTTAGAAGTCTTAGAGACCCAGTACTTC
-	many	TRBV29-1	TRBJ2-1	CSVDPTGVLNEQFF	TGCAGCGTTGATCCTACGGGAGTCTTGAATGAGCAGTTCTTC
-	many	TRBV20-1	TRBJ2-1	CSAKLPSSYNEQFF	TGCAGTGCTAAACTGCCGAGCTCCTACAATGAGCAGTTCTTC
-	-	TRBV7-9	TRBJ2-1	CASSFTLSYNEQFF	TGTGCCAGCAGCTTCACCCTCAGCTACAATGAGCAGTTCTTC
-	-	TRBV5-1	TRBJ2-1	CASSALAVSSYNEQFF	TGCGCCAGCAGCGCATTAGCGGTGAGCTCCTACAATGAGCAGTTCTTC
-	-	TRBV7-9	TRBJ1-2	CASSVGPGNYGYTF	TGTGCCAGCAGCGTGGGACCGGGTAACTATGGCTACACCTTC
TRBD1	few	TRBV29-1	TRBJ1-1	CSAIRDRVLGMNTEAFF	TGCAGCGCCATCCGGGACAGGGTCCTTGGGATGAACACTGAAGCTTTCTTT